Shown below are 31 T cell receptor beta chains from a single sample sequenced in a study of PD-L1 blockade in urothelial cancer. Specified time point: pretreatment peripheral blood. TCRdb keeps only in-frame clones here, not all; method: immunoSEQ multiplex PCR. This table holds 35,000 to 45,000 clones, 65% to 90% found once. This sample comprised PBMCs, obtained around atezolizumab (anti-PD-L1) treatment. Every receptor here comes from a man between 60 and 75 years old with urothelial cancer.

The V call is TRBV7-2, the J call TRBJ1-3; D uncertain. Germline V gene sequence: CDR1 SGHTA, CDR2 FQGNSA. Trimming shortened V by 6 bases and J by 1 base, and 10 bases separated the two germline ends. The CDR3 totals 14 residues. The CDR3 DNA reads TGTGCCAGCAGATACGGAGGATCTGGAAACACCATATATTTT. Translation: CASRYGGSGNTIYF.

V gene TRBV6-6 combines with J gene TRBJ1-5; no clear D gene. The CDR3 runs 14 residues. Trimming pared 2 bases from V and 5 bases from J, leaving 10 bases between. CDR1 is MNHNY and CDR2 is SVGAGI in the germline V gene (reference sequence). CDR3 sequence (DNA): TGTGCCAGCAGTTACCGGGTTCGGGATCAGCCCCAGCATTTT. This translates into CASSYRVRDQPQHF.

V and J are TRBV6-5 and TRBJ1-5; D not resolved. The CDR3 is made up of 13 amino acids. Germline values: CDR1 MNHEY, CDR2 SVGAGI. Trimming shortened V by 4 bases and J by 0 bases, and 4 bases separated the two germline ends. The DNA of the CDR3 is TGTGCCAGCAGTTCCCTTAGCAATCAGCCCCAGCATTTT. Its translation is CASSSLSNQPQHF.

The chain is built from TRBV4-1 and TRBJ1-2, with unresolved D. Deletions cut 0 bases from V and 5 bases from J, with 19 bases between. Germline lookup yields CDR1 MGHRA and CDR2 YSYEKL. The CDR3 is 17 residues long. The CDR3 sequence is CASSQDVSDYGGYGYTF. The CDR3, as DNA: TGCGCCAGCAGCCAAGATGTTTCGGATTACGGCGGGTATGGCTACACCTTC.

The gene calls are TRBV6-5 and TRBJ2-7; 7 bases agree with TRBD2. The V gene end was trimmed by 6 bases and the J gene end by 6 bases; junction bases not matched to a gene: 8. This CDR3 contains 13 residues. In germline, CDR1 is MNHEY, CDR2 SVGAGI. The CDR3 reads CASRGEGLGEQYF. The CDR3 nucleotides are TGTGCCAGCAGGGGGGAGGGTCTGGGCGAGCAGTACTTC.

The chain combines TRBV5-1 with TRBJ1-1; D is perhaps TRBD1 (6 bases). V shed 3 bases and J shed 0 bases, with 9 bases lying between them. Per germline, CDR1 SGHRS and CDR2 YFSETQ. There are 14 residues in the CDR3. As DNA, the CDR3 is TGCGCCAGCAGCTCGGGACATTTGAACACTGAAGCTTTCTTT. Protein sequence: CASSSGHLNTEAFF.

This sequence joins TRBV2 and TRBJ1-2; D perhaps matches TRBD1 (6 bases). V was clipped by 10 bases and J by 2 bases, with 14 bases between them. CDR3 size: 13 residues. Germline V gene lookup returns CDR1 SNHLY and CDR2 FYNNEI. The CDR3 sequence: CATTFDRNYGYTF. The CDR3 DNA reads TGTGCCACTACATTCGACAGGAACTATGGCTACACCTTC. The complete variable domain, with remaining parts taken from reference TRBV2 and TRBJ1-2, reads EPEVTQTPSHQVTQMGQEVILRCVPISNHLYFYWYRQILGQKVEFLVSFYNNEISEKSEIFDDQFSVERPDGSNFTLKIRSTKLEDSAMYFCATTFDRNYGYTFGSGTRLTVV.

The rearrangement uses TRBV18 and TRBJ2-7; D uncertain. The V end was cut by 3 bases, the J end by 3 bases, with 6 bases between. Germline-derived CDR1 and CDR2 are KGHSH and LQKENI. This CDR3 is built from 12 residues. The CDR3 DNA follows: TGTGCCAGCTCACCTGAGAGCTACGAGCAGTACTTC. Translated: CASSPESYEQYF.

This clone was observed a handful of times. This chain links TRBV5-4 with TRBJ2-3, with 7 bases matching TRBD2. Germline V gives CDR1 SGHNT, CDR2 YYREEE (reference sequence). The CDR3 covers 14 residues. V was pared by 4 bases and J by 4 bases, with 6 bases of the junction left unmatched. CDR3: CASSPTSYPDTQYF. CDR3 nucleotides: TGTGCCAGCAGCCCGACTAGCTATCCAGATACGCAGTATTTT. Combining the CDR3 with reference TRBV5-4 and TRBJ2-3 gives the whole variable domain ETGVTQSPTHLIKTRGQQVTLRCSSQSGHNTVSWYQQALGQGPQFIFQYYREEENGRGNFPPRFSGLQFPNYSSELNVNALELDDSALYLCASSPTSYPDTQYFGPGTRLTVL.

The rearrangement uses TRBV5-1 and TRBJ1-1, with 9 positions matching TRBD1. This CDR3 region has 17 residues. J gave up 3 bases and V 4 bases, and 13 bases lay outside the gene matches. CDR1 and CDR2 from the germline V gene are SGHRS and YFSETQ. The CDR3, as DNA: TGCGCCAGCAGCCCAGGGACAGGGAGGGATAGGGACACTGAAGCTTTCTTT. This encodes CASSPGTGRDRDTEAFF.

The V and J genes are TRBV9 and TRBJ2-3, with 7 bases aligning to TRBD1. The CDR3 has 17 residues. J lost 2 bases, V lost 4 bases, and 13 bases had no gene match. Germline V gene data show CDR1 as SGDLS and CDR2 as YYNGEE. CDR3: CASSLTTGMGFTDTQYF. The CDR3 coding sequence is TGTGCCAGCAGCCTAACGACAGGGATGGGATTCACAGATACGCAGTATTTT.

This sequence joins TRBV10-3 and TRBJ2-5; D is unclear. The germline V gene has CDR1 ENHRY and CDR2 SYGVKD. Trimming left V 2 bases short and J 3 bases short, with 4 bases between. The CDR3 runs to 12 residues. The CDR3 DNA is TGTGCCATCAGTGAGGTAGAAGAGACCCAGTACTTC. Residues: CAISEVEETQYF.

The V call is TRBV5-1, the J call TRBJ2-5, with a possible D match to TRBD1 (6 bases). Deletions cut 4 bases from V and 2 bases from J, with 21 bases between. Germline-derived CDR1 and CDR2 are SGHRS and YFSETQ. There are 17 residues in the CDR3. The CDR3 loop is CASSPFGQQPRQETQYF. The CDR3 nucleotides are TGCGCCAGCAGCCCTTTTGGACAGCAACCCAGACAAGAGACCCAGTACTTC.

The chain employs TRBV18 and TRBJ2-3, with D perhaps matching TRBD2 (5 bases). V was shortened by 6 bases and J by 11 bases, with 24 bases between the two germline ends. Germline V CDR1 and CDR2: KGHSH, LQKENI. The CDR3 has 15 amino acids. DNA of the CDR3: TGTGCCAGCTCCCAGAGGGTAACTTCCACAGATGGGCAGTATTTT. Residues: CASSQRVTSTDGQYF.

The chain joins TRBV13 to TRBJ2-3, with TRBD2 as a possible D gene (5 bases). Germline CDR1 is PRHDT and CDR2 is FYEKMQ (reference sequence). Trimming shortened V by 0 bases and J by 4 bases, and 8 bases separated the two germline ends. This CDR3 spans 14 amino acids. Here the CDR3 reads CASSLGDFADTQYF. The CDR3 DNA is TGTGCCAGCAGCTTAGGGGACTTTGCAGATACGCAGTATTTT.

This clone was recorded a few times. This rearrangement joins TRBV5-4 to TRBJ2-6; D unresolved. V dropped 0 bases and J dropped 0 bases, with 13 bases sitting between them. There are 18 residues in the CDR3. The V gene's germline CDR1 is SGHNT and CDR2 YYREEE (reference sequence). The chain's CDR3 is CASSLVGSDSSGANVLTF. CDR3 nucleotide sequence: TGTGCCAGCAGCTTGGTCGGCAGCGATAGCTCTGGGGCCAACGTCCTGACTTTC.

This chain joins TRBV5-1 and TRBJ1-1; no clear D gene. CDR1 and CDR2 from the germline V gene are SGHRS and YFSETQ. Between the trimmed V and J ends, which lost 6 bases and 4 bases, there was a span of 7 bases. This CDR3 is 11 amino acids long. The CDR3 sequence is CASIAGTEAFF. For the CDR3, the DNA is TGCGCCAGCATTGCGGGCACTGAAGCTTTCTTT.

The rearrangement joins TRBV2 to TRBJ2-3, with TRBD1 identical over 7 bases. CDR3 length equals 14 residues. With 6 bases clipped from V and 4 bases from J, the junction kept 7 bases outside the gene matches. The germline V gene encodes CDR1 SNHLY and CDR2 FYNNEI. The CDR3 region is CASRETGYADTQYF. The CDR3 nucleotides are TGTGCCAGCAGGGAGACAGGGTATGCAGATACGCAGTATTTT.

This chain uses TRBV28 with TRBJ1-2, with D possibly being TRBD1 (5 bases). CDR1 and CDR2 from the germline V gene are MDHEN and SYDVKM. The CDR3 sequence is 12 residues long. V gave up 5 bases and J gave up 3 bases, with 7 bases separating them. The CDR3 bases are TGTGCCAGCAGTAAAGGGGACTATGGCTACACCTTC. The encoded protein is CASSKGDYGYTF.

The chain is built from TRBV7-9 and TRBJ1-2; the D gene is possibly TRBD1 (6 bases). The CDR3 extends over 11 amino acids. Trimming took off 8 bases at V and 5 bases at J, with 9 bases between the two ends. Germline V CDR1 and CDR2: SEHNR, FQNEAQ (reference sequence). CDR3 sequence: CASGQGYGYTF. The DNA for the CDR3 is TGTGCCAGCGGTCAGGGGTATGGCTACACCTTC.

The rearrangement links TRBV2 to TRBJ2-7, with TRBD1 as a possible D gene (6 bases). This CDR3 comprises 15 residues. Deletions cut 4 bases from V and 2 bases from J, with 15 bases between. Germline V CDR1 and CDR2: SNHLY, FYNNEI. The CDR3 loop is CASSVRRDNPYEQYF. CDR3 sequence (DNA): TGTGCCAGCAGTGTTCGAAGGGACAATCCCTACGAGCAGTACTTC.

The chain couples TRBV27 to TRBJ2-3; the match to TRBD2 covers 7 bases. Trimming took 5 bases from V and 1 from J; bases not matched to a gene: 9. The CDR3 sequence is 16 residues long. Per the germline V gene, CDR1 is MNHEY and CDR2 is SMNVEV (reference sequence). The CDR3 region has the DNA TGTGCCAGCAGTCCCATCTATGGGGGGGGCACAGATACGCAGTATTTT. Translation: CASSPIYGGGTDTQYF.

This clone turned up a few times. The chain is built from TRBV7-8 and TRBJ1-6; no reliable D call. There are 14 residues in the CDR3. Germline values: CDR1 SGHVS, CDR2 FQNEAQ. With 5 bases removed from V and 10 bases from J, the gap between germline ends came to 15 bases. CDR3 nucleotides: TGTGCCAGCAGCCGTATCGCCCGGGAGTCACCCCTCCACTTT. Protein: CASSRIARESPLHF.

The chain recombines TRBV28 with TRBJ1-4; D is unclear. The CDR3 is 12 amino acids. Germline V gives CDR1 MDHEN, CDR2 SYDVKM. Trimming pared 6 bases from V and 10 bases from J, leaving 12 bases between. The CDR3 DNA follows: TGTGCCAGCAGCCCTCCCCGCGGAAAACTGTTTTTT. It translates to CASSPPRGKLFF.

The J gene is TRBJ2-5, the V gene TRBV2, with a possible D match to TRBD2 (6 bases). The germline V gene encodes CDR1 SNHLY and CDR2 FYNNEI. V lost 4 bases and J 5 bases, leaving 14 bases between the germline ends. The CDR3 is 14 amino acids. Written as DNA, the CDR3 is TGTGCCAGCAGTGCGGTGGCGGGGTTTGAGACCCAGTACTTC. Amino acids: CASSAVAGFETQYF.

The chain recombines TRBV5-1 with TRBJ2-5; 11 positions match TRBD2. The junction had 10 bases not matched to a gene; V was cut back by 7 bases and J by 5 bases. CDR1 and CDR2 from the germline V gene are SGHRS and YFSETQ. The CDR3 contains 15 residues. The CDR3 DNA is TGCGCCAGCGGCCCTCTACTAGCGGGGGAGGAGACCCAGTACTTC. Translated, it gives CASGPLLAGEETQYF.

The chain has TRBV18 and TRBJ2-2, with TRBD1 as a possible D gene (6 bases). Per the germline V gene, CDR1 is KGHSH and CDR2 is LQKENI. This CDR3 spans 15 amino acids. V was pared by 6 bases and J by 6 bases, with 17 bases between. The CDR3 DNA reads as TGTGCCAGCTCTCTTCCAGGGGCGATTCCCGGGGAGCTGTTTTTT. It yields the protein CASSLPGAIPGELFF.

The V gene is TRBV4-1, the J gene TRBJ2-5, with 7 bases aligning to TRBD2. Unmatched junction bases numbered 7, after V lost 4 bases and J lost 2 bases. Germline V lookup: CDR1 MGHRA, CDR2 YSYEKL. The CDR3 sequence is 15 residues long. The CDR3 DNA reads TGCGCCAGCAGCCCAACGGGGGGTTCGCAAGAGACCCAGTACTTC. This gives the protein CASSPTGGSQETQYF.

The chain recombines TRBV5-4 with TRBJ2-7, with 9 bases identical to TRBD1. CDR1 is SGHNT, CDR2 YYREEE, per germline (reference sequence). The CDR3 covers 14 residues. With 4 bases clipped from V and 6 bases from J, the junction kept 8 bases outside the gene matches. CDR3 region: CASSKGTGQVEQYF. The CDR3, as DNA: TGTGCCAGCAGCAAAGGGACAGGGCAGGTCGAGCAGTACTTC.

CDR3 loop: CASKTGGDSPYEQYF. In nucleotides, the CDR3 is TGTGCCAGCAAGACAGGGGGCGACAGTCCCTACGAGCAGTACTTC. This chain joins TRBV28 and TRBJ2-7; TRBD1 aligns across 10 bases. The ends lost 7 bases at V and 2 bases at J; junction bases unmatched: 8. This CDR3 has 15 residues. Germline assignment: CDR1 MDHEN and CDR2 SYDVKM.

This clone was seen only once. V gene TRBV28 combines with J gene TRBJ1-2; 8 bases agree with TRBD1. With 3 bases clipped from V and 2 bases from J, the junction kept 5 bases outside the gene matches. The CDR3 consists of 15 residues. Germline CDR1 is MDHEN and CDR2 is SYDVKM. As DNA, the CDR3 is TGTGCCAGCAGTTTTGGACAGGGCCAGAACTATGGCTACACCTTC. It yields the protein CASSFGQGQNYGYTF.